This T cell receptor beta chain was sequenced for a study of cytomegalovirus exposure and HLA in healthy donors (dated by TCRdb to 2016 to 2017). Regarding the research as a whole: According to an earlier analysis of 587 of the donors, roughly 180 million T cells yielded some 110 million unique TCR beta sequences and about 300 Gb of sequence data. In an earlier analysis of 587 of the donors, high-throughput TCR beta sequencing was used to judge whether each TCR beta V gene segment behaved as functional or pseudogenic. Typing coverage differed by locus: A, B, C, DRB1 and DQB1 were typed in about 629-640 donors, DQA1 in about 560, DPA1 in roughly 590, and DPB1 in 472. To study patterns of TCR occurrence, a later analysis re-analyzed previously published TCR beta repertoires from more than 550 donors and added high-resolution HLA genotyping. Using immunosequencing, the study profiled T cell repertoires from 550 to 750 subjects and related those repertoires to cytomegalovirus serostatus. An early release covering roughly 640 HLA-typed donors comprised about 300 gigabases of sequencing data and around 86 million unique TCR sequences. All discovery cohort repertoires had been generated using a single sequencing platform. The aim of the study was to test whether cataloging public T cell receptors could identify signatures of past pathogen exposure. Of the 350 to 450 genotyped donors, more than 75% were placed in the genetic ancestry cluster associated with self-reported Caucasian donors. Genome-wide SNP genotypes for about 60% of the roughly 700 donors were used in a later genetic analysis, which treated that subset as a discovery cohort. Among roughly 370 genotyped donors of the cohort, an average of approximately 250,000 unique TCR beta nucleotide sequences were sequenced per donor, around 20% of them non-productive. Donor age, sex, ethnicity and CMV serostatus were compiled alongside the repertoire data. A separate validation cohort of approximately 120 different subjects was used in addition to the approximately 610-subject first cohort. To predict cytomegalovirus infection status, the study combined high-throughput TCR immunosequencing, statistical association of individual TCRs with disease status, and machine learning. The later analysis used no new phenotypic data to find candidate immune exposures, relying instead on TCR beta sequences and their occurrence across donors. Because of strong linkage in the cohort, 4 to 6 DR-DQ haplotypes were treated as single units for association and clustering. HLA typing included class I and class II loci at four-digit resolution.

Points the paper makes about the study in general: In a later genetic analysis, fewer N-insertions in productive TCRs were reported among donors in an Asian-associated ancestry cluster than the roughly 700-donor mean. Because HLA typing was missing for some donors at each locus, association tests included only the typed subset. Because counts were too low, seventeen rarely observed V segments, including chromosome 9 orphons, were left out of the earlier analysis of some 600 of the donors. According to a later analysis, TCR association rates differed among HLA loci, with DRB1 alleles showing the most associated TCRs and HLA-C alleles showing the fewest. Three of the identified cytomegalovirus-associated TCR beta chains were confirmed in vitro to be specific for cytomegalovirus antigens. A further reported finding was that TCR beta sequences accurately predicted the HLA-A and HLA-B alleles for most subjects in the first cohort. Only TCR beta chains were sequenced in this cohort, and the absence of alpha or paired-chain data limited detectable features. Specific HLA alleles were associated with 16,951 TCR beta sequences at a false discovery rate of 0.05 in a later analysis. Most CMV-associated TCR beta chains appeared to be HLA-restricted in a later analysis, and the HLA associations seemed to be driven largely by CMV exposure. A later analysis reported that several top co-occurrence clusters appeared linked to parvovirus B19, influenza, CMV and Epstein-Barr virus. When HLA alleles, especially DR and DQ, strongly co-occurred, TCR associations were difficult to assign to individual alleles. Most TCR sequences were seen in very few donors, while some public TCRs were found in many individuals. The classifier was reported to diagnose cytomegalovirus status with high specificity and sensitivity in both the original and validation cohorts. The only immune exposure information available for the cohort was CMV serostatus. In a later analysis, HLA-associated TCR beta chains showed more clonal expansion and lower generation probabilities than non-associated chains that were equally common. Broadly in line with IMGT annotations, most TCR beta V segments showed up in productive rearrangements about 87% or about 30% of the time in an earlier analysis of approximately 640 of the donors. The authors suggested that the approach could potentially be extended to other disease states and immunological phenotypes. Sequencing depth was assumed to be roughly uniform across donors in the presence/absence analyses, though that assumption may not hold. In a later genetic analysis, a missense DCLRE1C variant was associated with V-gene and J-gene trimming of TCR beta chains, and the association was replicated in an independent cohort. Because the 87-base-pair reads could not distinguish some IMGT-functional V segments, including TRBV6-2 and TRBV6-3, those segments were excluded. Correlated functional status among segregating V segments might reflect linkage disequilibrium, but an unknown experimental factor could not be ruled out. A total of some 180 TCR beta chains were listed by the study as associated with cytomegalovirus. The sequencing pipeline was judged likely to have produced a cluster of highly shared sequence variants as a technical artifact.

Library creation used the immunoSEQ multiplex PCR assay. For the multiplex PCR, a mixture combining 60 forward primers for TCR Vbeta segments and 13 reverse primers for TCR Jbeta segments was used. The CDR3 region of rearranged TCR beta genes was amplified from genomic DNA with a multiplex PCR assay. Amplified TCR beta libraries were sequenced as 87-base-pair reads on the Illumina HiSeq System. The paper's data handling went like this. Across the 700 or so repertoires, a later analysis counted 80 million or so unique TCR beta chains, approximately 12 million of which were shared by at least two donors. Raw reads were error-corrected and collapsed into unique sequences by a nearest-neighbor algorithm in which closely related sequences were merged to remove PCR and sequencing errors. V, D and J gene segments were assigned by aligning CDR3 sequences to IMGT reference sequences. Each retained sequence needed at least a six-nucleotide match to both a V gene segment and a J gene segment. A rearrangement counted as productive if the CDR3 had no stop codons and remained in frame with V and J, and every other rearrangement counted as non-productive. CDR3 was defined according to IMGT convention as the region running from the second conserved V-encoded cysteine to the conserved J-encoded phenylalanine. Sequences without an unambiguous match to a single V gene segment were excluded from the earlier analysis of a few hundred of the donors. An earlier analysis of 450 to 650 of the donors called V segments functional above 56.7% productive rearrangements and segregating when the between-donor standard deviation exceeded 5%. To diagnose cytomegalovirus status from the catalog of TCR beta chain sequences, a statistical classification framework was built. In a later analysis, V and J genes were assigned by comparing TCR nucleotide sequences against IMGT/GENE-DB human TR gene sequences. Using the TCRdist pipeline, a later analysis assigned CDR3 sequences along with most-parsimonious VDJ recombination scenarios. A later analysis defined each TCR beta chain by its CDR3 amino acid sequence plus V-gene family, and excluded reads lacking a unique V-gene family. In a later analysis, 450 to 600 highly shared, low-generation-probability nucleotide sequences were removed to address suspected cross-contamination and a sequencing artifact. For each public chain, a later analysis derived a clonal expansion index from normalized ranks of inferred template counts within each repertoire. Generation probabilities in a later analysis came from a VDJ recombination model fitted to out-of-frame rearrangements, and those results were checked against IGoR. In a later analysis, TCR-TCR, TCR-HLA and TCR-CMV co-occurrence was scored with hypergeometric tests, and a repertoire-size bias correction was applied to TCR pairs. To estimate false discovery rates, a later analysis permuted the HLA or CMV assignments 20 times. A later analysis grouped co-occurring TCRs with DBSCAN, adding TCRdist sequence similarity when clustering within HLA-allele-positive subsets. Co-occurrence clustering excluded repertoires with fewer than 30,000 or more than 120,000 public chains, plus five with anomalous nucleotide sharing. TCRdb carries this immuneACCESS record with in-frame sequences only. Its versions omit some clonotypes, under half of them owing to an unresolved V gene in the studies checked, with the rest unexplained. That table gives V, J and clone size, and the DNA gave D and trimming. This sample holds approximately 130,000 clones; about 80% were observed only once. The top ten clones comprise about 9.1% of the sample.

The cohort was made up of roughly 670 healthy bone marrow donors. Cohort members were all nominally healthy when sampled, although unrecorded immune exposures were likely present. The donor was CMV seropositive and was included in the group of 250 to 300 seropositive cohort members. A peripheral blood sample was provided by each donor, and peripheral blood mononuclear cells were used for TCR beta sequencing. The Qiagen DNeasy Blood Extraction Kit was used to extract genomic DNA from the blood cell samples. This clone showed up just a few times. What antigen it recognizes has not been identified. It has no much larger one-base neighbor in the sample; base qualities were not kept. Between the V and J ends, shortened by 6 bases and 3 bases respectively, the junction contains 14 bases. CDR1 and CDR2 were assigned from the germline V gene (reference sequence) as PRHDT and FYEKMQ. Taken from cysteine to phenylalanine, the CDR3 has 14 residues. CDR3 DNA is the only sequence kept; it has 42 bases, read in frame from the first base.

The sample comprised PBMCs. The sequence was collected from a woman between 45 and 65 years old in good health and CMV-seropositive. The sequence is built from TRBV13 and TRBJ1-2; the D region possibly corresponds to TRBD1 (5 bases align). The CDR3 protein: CASSRDQGYYGYTF. The sequenced DNA: TGTGCCAGCAGTCGAGATCAGGGATACTATGGCTACACCTTC.